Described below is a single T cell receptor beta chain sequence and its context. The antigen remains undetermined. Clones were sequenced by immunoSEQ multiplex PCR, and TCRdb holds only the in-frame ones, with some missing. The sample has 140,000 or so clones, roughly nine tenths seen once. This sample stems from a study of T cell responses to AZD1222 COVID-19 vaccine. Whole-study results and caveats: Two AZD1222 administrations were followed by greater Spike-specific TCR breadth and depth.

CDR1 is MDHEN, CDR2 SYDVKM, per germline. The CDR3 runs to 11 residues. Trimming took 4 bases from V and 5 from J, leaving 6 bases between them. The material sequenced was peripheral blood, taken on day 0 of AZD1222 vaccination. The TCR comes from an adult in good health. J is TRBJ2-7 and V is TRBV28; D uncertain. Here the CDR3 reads CASSSTDEQYF. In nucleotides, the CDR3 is TGTGCCAGCAGTTCGACGGACGAGCAGTACTTC. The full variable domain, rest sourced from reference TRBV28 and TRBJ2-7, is DVKVTQSSRYLVKRTGEKVFLECVQDMDHENMFWYRQDPGLGLRLIYFSYDVKMKEKGDIPEGYSVSREKKERFSLILESASTNQTSMYLCASSSTDEQYFGPGTRLTVT.